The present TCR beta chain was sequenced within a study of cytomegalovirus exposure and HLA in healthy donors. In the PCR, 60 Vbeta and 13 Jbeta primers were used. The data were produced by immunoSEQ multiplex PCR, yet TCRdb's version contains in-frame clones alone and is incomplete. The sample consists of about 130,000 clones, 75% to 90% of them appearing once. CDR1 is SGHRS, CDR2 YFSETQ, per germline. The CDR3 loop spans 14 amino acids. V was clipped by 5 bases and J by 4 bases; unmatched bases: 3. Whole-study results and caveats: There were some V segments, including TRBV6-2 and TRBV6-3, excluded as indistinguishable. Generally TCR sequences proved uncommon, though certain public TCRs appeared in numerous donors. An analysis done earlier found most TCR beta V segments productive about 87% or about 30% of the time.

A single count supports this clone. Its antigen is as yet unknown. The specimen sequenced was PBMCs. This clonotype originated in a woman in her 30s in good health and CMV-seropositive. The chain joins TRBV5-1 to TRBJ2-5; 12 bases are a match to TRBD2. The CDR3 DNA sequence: TGCGCCAGCAGAGGGGGACTAGCGGGAGAGACCCAGTACTTC. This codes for CASRGGLAGETQYF.